Following are 15 T cell receptor beta chains from one sample sequenced in a study of blood T cell repertoires in COVID-19. Clones were read by immunoSEQ multiplex PCR, and TCRdb kept only the in-frame ones, dropping some. The top ten clones hold approximately 30% of a sample with 30,000 to 45,000 clones, approximately 84% of them seen once. Material: peripheral blood. The receptors stem from a man older than 75 with active or convalescent COVID-19.

The rearrangement joins TRBV5-1 to TRBJ2-7; no definite D call. The CDR3 has 14 amino acids. V lost 2 bases to trimming and J lost 0 bases, with 9 bases between them. Germline assignment: CDR1 SGHRS and CDR2 YFSETQ. The CDR3 DNA reads TGCGCCAGCAGCTTAGACTTCCGCTCCTACGAGCAGTACTTC. Translating gives CASSLDFRSYEQYF.

CDR3 sequence (DNA): TGCGCCAGCAGCAAGGGACAGCAAAGTAATAACTATGGCTACACCTTC. Protein: CASSKGQQSNNYGYTF. V usage is TRBV5-1 and J usage is TRBJ1-2; the match to TRBD1 covers 7 bases. The V gene end was trimmed by 4 bases and the J gene end by 1 base; junction bases not matched to a gene: 10. Germline V gene data show CDR1 as SGHRS and CDR2 as YFSETQ. This CDR3 contains 16 residues.

The chain joins TRBV19 to TRBJ2-3; 14 bases map to TRBD2. V lost 6 bases to trimming and J lost 5 bases; unmatched junction nucleotides: 7. Germline values: CDR1 LNHDA, CDR2 SQIVND (reference sequence). The CDR3 is made up of 16 amino acids. CDR3 region: CASRPSGTSGGDTQYF. The CDR3, as DNA: TGTGCCAGTAGGCCCTCCGGGACTAGCGGGGGAGATACGCAGTATTTT.

In its sample, this clone was seen a few times. CDR3 nucleotide sequence: TGTGCCAGCAGCTTCGGGGGAGGAGAGACCCAGTACTTC. Amino acids: CASSFGGGETQYF. The chain has TRBV7-9 and TRBJ2-5; a possible D gene is TRBD2 (6 bases). CDR1 and CDR2 (germline): SEHNR, FQNEAQ (reference sequence). Trimming removed 3 bases from V and 4 bases from J, with 9 bases in between. This CDR3 has 13 amino acids.

The chain is built from TRBV27 and TRBJ1-2, with TRBD1 matching over 7 bases. V lost 3 bases to trimming and J lost 4 bases; unmatched junction nucleotides: 8. Germline V gives CDR1 MNHEY, CDR2 SMNVEV (reference sequence). The CDR3 runs to 15 residues. The CDR3 sequence is CASSFSGTVSYGYTF. The CDR3, as DNA: TGTGCCAGCAGTTTCTCCGGGACAGTAAGCTATGGCTACACCTTC.

The chain links TRBV5-5 to TRBJ2-3; TRBD2 agrees at 13 bases. CDR3 length: 17 amino acids. CDR1 and CDR2 (germline): SGHKS, YYEKEE (reference sequence). The V and J ends lost 4 bases and 2 bases, in that order; junction bases with no gene match: 7. The CDR3 spells CASSLTGTSGVTDTQYF. In DNA, the CDR3 is TGTGCCAGCAGCCTGACCGGGACTAGCGGGGTCACAGATACGCAGTATTTT.

The rearrangement joins TRBV7-2 to TRBJ2-7, with 7 bases matching TRBD2. V trimming: 7 bases; J trimming: 8 bases; junction bases outside the gene matches: 17. There are 15 residues in the CDR3. Germline loops: CDR1 SGHTA, CDR2 FQGNSA. CDR3 sequence (DNA): TGTGCCAGCACTGTAGGAGCGGGAAAGAATAACAAGCAGTACTTC. It codes for CASTVGAGKNNKQYF.

This chain joins TRBV5-4 and TRBJ2-1, with TRBD1 matching 9 bases. The trim removed 7 bases at V and 8 bases at J, leaving 7 bases unmatched. The CDR3 contains 13 residues. In germline, CDR1 is SGHNT, CDR2 YYREEE (reference sequence). CDR3 loop: CASSDRGRDEQFF. CDR3 sequence (DNA): TGTGCCAGCTCGGACAGGGGACGGGATGAGCAGTTCTTC.

In its sample, this clone was seen once. This chain links TRBV6-2 or TRBV6-3 with TRBJ2-5, with 8 bases fitting TRBD2. CDR1 and CDR2 from the germline V gene are MNHEY and SVGEGT. There are 14 residues in the CDR3. V was clipped by 5 bases and J by 6 bases; unmatched bases: 8. In DNA form, the CDR3 reads TGTGCCAGCAGTCTACCGGGAGGGGGGAAGACCCAGTACTTC. This translates into CASSLPGGGKTQYF.

The chain has TRBV6-4 and TRBJ2-2, with TRBD2 as a possible D gene (6 bases). Looked up from germline, CDR1 is MRHNA and CDR2 is SNTAGT. The CDR3 is 14 amino acids. Trimming stripped 4 bases from V and 6 bases from J, with 12 bases between. The CDR3 DNA is TGTGCCAGCAGTGCCCAGACGGGGGCCGGGGAGCTGTTTTTT. Its protein product is CASSAQTGAGELFF.

The V and J genes are TRBV5-4 and TRBJ2-5, with 11 positions matching TRBD2. The CDR3 is made up of 16 amino acids. After removal of 4 bases from V and 5 bases from J, the junction contained 10 bases not matched to a gene. From germline, CDR1 is SGHNT and CDR2 YYREEE (reference sequence). The CDR3, as DNA: TGTGCCAGCAGCCGAAATAGCGGGAGGGCCCGGGAGACCCAGTACTTC. Encoded protein: CASSRNSGRARETQYF.

The chain carries TRBV4-1 and TRBJ1-5; a weak D match, TRBD1 (5 bases). Trimming took 3 bases from V and 4 from J, leaving 22 bases between them. Germline V gene sequence: CDR1 MGHRA, CDR2 YSYEKL. The length of the CDR3 is 18 residues. The CDR3, as DNA: TGCGCCAGCAGCCAGTCGAACGCTGGGGGGTGGGATAATCAGCCCCAGCATTTT. This gives the protein CASSQSNAGGWDNQPQHF.

The rearrangement links TRBV3-1 (or the pseudogene TRBV3-2) to TRBJ1-4; 8 bases fit TRBD1. The J segment lost 7 bases and the V segment lost 4 bases, leaving 5 bases of the junction unmatched. The CDR3 length is 14 residues. Germline V gene lookup returns CDR1 LGHDT and CDR2 YNNKEL (reference sequence). The chain's CDR3 is CASSLRQGTEKLFF. The CDR3 DNA follows: TGTGCCAGCAGCCTTCGACAGGGGACTGAAAAACTGTTTTTT.

The chain carries TRBV4-2 and TRBJ1-2; 9 bases line up with TRBD1. The length of the CDR3 is 16 residues. Germline-derived CDR1 and CDR2 are LGHNA and YNFKEQ. Losses at the gene ends were 5 bases for V and 2 bases for J; bases not matched to a gene: 9. Here the CDR3 reads CASSAQRDRENYGYTF. The CDR3 nucleotides are TGTGCCAGCAGCGCACAGAGGGACAGGGAAAACTATGGCTACACCTTC.

The rearrangement links TRBV19 to TRBJ2-1; TRBD1 is a possible D gene (5 bases). Trimming took 5 bases from V and 6 from J, leaving 8 bases between them. The CDR3 is 12 amino acids. CDR1 and CDR2 from the germline V gene are LNHDA and SQIVND (reference sequence). The CDR3 here is CASSQGGNEQFF. The CDR3, as DNA: TGTGCCAGTAGTCAGGGCGGCAATGAGCAGTTCTTC.